This record looks at one TCR beta chain sequence and its context. The antigen is undetermined. This table comes from immunoSEQ multiplex PCR, and its TCRdb copy is limited to in-frame clones, with some not included. The sample includes 350,000 or so clones, roughly 88% of them seen just once. The record originates from a study of cytomegalovirus exposure and HLA in healthy donors. Study conclusions and caveats: The finding came from a later analysis; first-cohort TCR clusters tended to co-occur in the 130 or so validation repertoires. Specificity for CMV antigens was confirmed in vitro for a few of the CMV-associated chains. Altogether, around 160 TCR beta chains were recorded as cytomegalovirus-associated. Usually a TCR sequence was rare, but some public TCRs were found in many donors.

In germline, CDR1 is SSHAT, CDR2 FNYEAQ (reference sequence). J gave up 4 bases and V 5 bases, and 10 bases lay outside the gene matches. CDR3 length: 15 residues. The sequence derives from a woman under 30 in good health and CMV-seronegative. Sequencing was performed on PBMCs. The chain couples TRBV7-7 to TRBJ2-7; 8 nucleotides align to TRBD2. For the CDR3, the DNA is TGTGCCAGCAGCCCTCACCCGGGACTAGGGTACGAGCAGTACTTC. Translating gives CASSPHPGLGYEQYF.